Listed below are T cell receptor beta chains from one sample, sequenced in a study of cytomegalovirus exposure and HLA in healthy donors. The data were produced by immunoSEQ multiplex PCR, yet TCRdb's version contains in-frame clones alone and is incomplete. This sample's table reports 180,000 or so clones. Sequenced material: PBMCs. These TCRs come from a boy between 10 and 17 years old in good health and CMV-seronegative. Each CDR3 is given with its conserved first and last residue. The D gene is left open where the match is weak.

DNA: TGTGCCAGCAGCCAGAGCGGGGTTGGGGATGAGCAGTTCTTC
CDR3: CASSQSGVGDEQFF
V: TRBV5-8
J: TRBJ2-1
D: TRBD2

DNA: TGTGCCAGCAGCCAAGAACTCAAGCACACAGATACGCAGTATTTT
CDR3: CASSQELKHTDTQYF
V: TRBV4-2
J: TRBJ2-3
D: NA

DNA: TGTGCCAGCATGGAGGGCGGATACTACGAGCAGTACTTC
CDR3: CASMEGGYYEQYF
V: TRBV2
J: TRBJ2-7
D: NA

DNA: TGTGCCAGCAGCTTGAGAGGGATCGGGACTGAAGCTTTCTTT
CDR3: CASSLRGIGTEAFF
V: TRBV5-6
J: TRBJ1-1
D: NA

DNA: TGCGCCAGCAGCTTCAGGAGCGGGACAGGGCCCTACGAGCAGTACTTC
CDR3: CASSFRSGTGPYEQYF
V: TRBV5-1
J: TRBJ2-7
D: TRBD1

DNA: TGTGCCAGCGAGTGGGGGGGCGAGCAGTACTTC
CDR3: CASEWGGEQYF
V: TRBV6-5
J: TRBJ2-7
D: TRBD2

DNA: TGCGCCAGCAGCCAAACAGGGGGCTTGGGCTATGGCTACACCTTC
CDR3: CASSQTGGLGYGYTF
V: TRBV4-3
J: TRBJ1-2
D: TRBD1

DNA: TGCGCCAGCAGCCAAGATCGTTTTATGGGGACAGTACAAGAGACCCAGTACTTC
CDR3: CASSQDRFMGTVQETQYF
V: TRBV4-1
J: TRBJ2-5
D: TRBD1

DNA: TGTGCCAGCAACAACAGGGGGAATTCACCCCTCCACTTT
CDR3: CASNNRGNSPLHF
V: TRBV2
J: TRBJ1-6
D: TRBD1

DNA: TGCAGTGCGTATGAAGAGACCCAGTACTTC
CDR3: CSAYEETQYF
V: TRBV20-1
J: TRBJ2-5
D: NA

DNA: TGTGCCAGCAGTTTTCTACAGGGAAAGACTTCCTCTGGGGCCAACGTCCTGACTTTC
CDR3: CASSFLQGKTSSGANVLTF
V: TRBV13
J: TRBJ2-6
D: NA

DNA: TGTGCCAGTAGTTTACCGAAGGACAGGGCGGCCGGGGAGCTGTTTTTT
CDR3: CASSLPKDRAAGELFF
V: TRBV19
J: TRBJ2-2
D: TRBD1

DNA: TGTGCCAGCAGCTATAGCGGCACCCCTCAAGAGACCCAGTACTTC
CDR3: CASSYSGTPQETQYF
V: TRBV13
J: TRBJ2-5
D: NA

DNA: TGCAGTGCTCGGGAGGATGAGCAGTTCTTC
CDR3: CSAREDEQFF
V: TRBV20-1
J: TRBJ2-1
D: TRBD2

DNA: TGTGCCAGCAGCGTAGAGGCAGGGGCTTACGAGCAGTACTTC
CDR3: CASSVEAGAYEQYF
V: TRBV9
J: TRBJ2-7
D: NA

DNA: TGTGCCAGCAGCCAAATCGGAGCGGGGAACTACGAGCAGTACTTC
CDR3: CASSQIGAGNYEQYF
V: TRBV14
J: TRBJ2-7
D: TRBD2

DNA: TGTGCCACCAGCAGAGTAGGTAGGGGGCGCAGGTACGAGCAGTACTTC
CDR3: CATSRVGRGRRYEQYF
V: TRBV15
J: TRBJ2-7
D: TRBD1

DNA: TGTGCCAGCAGCGTCCGTGTTACAGCCCCAGCCCCCACCTACGAGCAGTACTTC
CDR3: CASSVRVTAPAPTYEQYF
V: TRBV5-6
J: TRBJ2-7
D: NA

DNA: TGTGCCAGCAGCCCAACACTGGACTCCTACGAGCAGTACTTC
CDR3: CASSPTLDSYEQYF
V: TRBV7-9
J: TRBJ2-7
D: NA

DNA: TGTGCCAGCACCGAGCCCCCCGACAGGCGGGCTTTCTTT
CDR3: CASTEPPDRRAFF
V: TRBV5-4
J: TRBJ1-1
D: NA

DNA: TGCGCCAGCAGCCCCGGGACAGGCGGTAGGACTGAAGCTTTCTTT
CDR3: CASSPGTGGRTEAFF
V: TRBV4-3
J: TRBJ1-1
D: TRBD1

DNA: TGTGCCAGCAGCTACCGGGACAGTAGCAATCAGCCCCAGCATTTT
CDR3: CASSYRDSSNQPQHF
V: TRBV7-2
J: TRBJ1-5
D: TRBD1

DNA: TGTGCCAGCAGCTTAGATTTATGGGGGACAGGTCCCTACAATGAGCAGTTCTTC
CDR3: CASSLDLWGTGPYNEQFF
V: TRBV11-2
J: TRBJ2-1
D: TRBD1